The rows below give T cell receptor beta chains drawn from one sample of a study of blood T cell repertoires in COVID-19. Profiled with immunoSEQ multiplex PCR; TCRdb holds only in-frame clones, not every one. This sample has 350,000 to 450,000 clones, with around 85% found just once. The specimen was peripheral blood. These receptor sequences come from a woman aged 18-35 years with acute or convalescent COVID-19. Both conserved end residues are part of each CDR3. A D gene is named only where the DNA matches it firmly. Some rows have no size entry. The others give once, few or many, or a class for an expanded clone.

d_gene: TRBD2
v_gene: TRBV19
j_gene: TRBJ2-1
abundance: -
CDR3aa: CASSKAGGTYNEQFF
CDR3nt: TGTGCCAGTAGTAAAGCGGGGGGTACCTACAATGAGCAGTTCTTC

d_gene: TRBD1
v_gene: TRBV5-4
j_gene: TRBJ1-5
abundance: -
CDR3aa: CASSEGPGQGVDQPQHF
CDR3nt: TGTGCCAGCAGCGAAGGCCCGGGACAGGGGGTCGATCAGCCCCAGCATTTT

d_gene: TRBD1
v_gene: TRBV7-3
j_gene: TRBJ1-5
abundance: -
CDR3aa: CASSLQGAAQPQHF
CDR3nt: TGTGCCAGCAGCTTACAGGGGGCGGCTCAGCCCCAGCATTTT

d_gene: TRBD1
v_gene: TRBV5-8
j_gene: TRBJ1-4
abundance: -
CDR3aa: CASQTGGYYEKLFF
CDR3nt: TGTGCCAGCCAAACAGGGGGGTATTATGAAAAACTGTTTTTT

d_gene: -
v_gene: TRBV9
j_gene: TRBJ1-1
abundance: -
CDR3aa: CASSVGGTEAFF
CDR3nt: TGTGCCAGCAGCGTTGGAGGCACTGAAGCTTTCTTT

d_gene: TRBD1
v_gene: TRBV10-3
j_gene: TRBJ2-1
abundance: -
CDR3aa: CAISESTGYSYNEQFF
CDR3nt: TGTGCCATCAGTGAGTCGACAGGGTATTCCTACAATGAGCAGTTCTTC

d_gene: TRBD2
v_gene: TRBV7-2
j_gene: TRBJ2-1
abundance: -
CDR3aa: CASSPSGHKDEQFF
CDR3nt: TGTGCCAGCAGCCCTAGCGGACATAAGGATGAGCAGTTCTTC

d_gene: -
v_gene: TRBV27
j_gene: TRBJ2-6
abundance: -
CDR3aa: CASNPTNSGANVLTF
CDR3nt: TGTGCCAGCAACCCGACAAACTCTGGGGCCAACGTCCTGACTTTC

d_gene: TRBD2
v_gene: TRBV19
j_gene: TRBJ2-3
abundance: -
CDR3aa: CASSVSTSGSTDTQYF
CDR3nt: TGTGCCAGTAGTGTCTCGACTAGCGGGAGCACAGATACGCAGTATTTT

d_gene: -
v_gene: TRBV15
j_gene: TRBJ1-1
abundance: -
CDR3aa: CATSRDRQNMNTEAFF
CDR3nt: TGTGCCACCAGCAGAGACCGACAGAACATGAACACTGAAGCTTTCTTT

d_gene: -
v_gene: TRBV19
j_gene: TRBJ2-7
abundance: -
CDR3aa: CASSITIRAYEQYF
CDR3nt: TGTGCCAGTAGTATAACTATACGAGCCTACGAGCAGTACTTC

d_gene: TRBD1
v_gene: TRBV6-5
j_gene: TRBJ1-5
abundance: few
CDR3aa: CASNEGQGRNQPQHF
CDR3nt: TGTGCCAGCAACGAGGGACAGGGGCGCAATCAGCCCCAGCATTTT

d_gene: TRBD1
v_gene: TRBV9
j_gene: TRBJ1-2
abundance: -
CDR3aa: CASSGTGAVGRGYTF
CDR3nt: TGTGCCAGCAGCGGGACAGGGGCAGTAGGTCGAGGCTACACCTTC

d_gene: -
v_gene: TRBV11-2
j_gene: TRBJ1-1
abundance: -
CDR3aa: CASSLGEVPAFF
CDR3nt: TGTGCCAGCAGCTTAGGTGAGGTTCCGGCTTTCTTT

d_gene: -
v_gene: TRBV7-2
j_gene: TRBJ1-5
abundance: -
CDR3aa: CASSWTQGYQPQHF
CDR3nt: TGTGCCAGCAGCTGGACGCAGGGGTATCAGCCCCAGCATTTT

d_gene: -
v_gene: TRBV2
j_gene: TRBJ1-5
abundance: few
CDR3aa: CASSEVNRAYQPQHF
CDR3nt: TGTGCCAGCAGTGAAGTCAACAGGGCCTATCAGCCCCAGCATTTT

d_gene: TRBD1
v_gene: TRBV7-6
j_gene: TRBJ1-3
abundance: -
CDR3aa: CASSLGGGGSSGNTIYF
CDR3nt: TGTGCCAGCAGCTTAGGAGGAGGGGGCAGCTCTGGAAACACCATATATTTT

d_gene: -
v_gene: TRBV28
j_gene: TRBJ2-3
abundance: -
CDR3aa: CASSWQGKTDTQYF
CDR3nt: TGTGCCAGCAGTTGGCAGGGGAAGACAGATACGCAGTATTTT

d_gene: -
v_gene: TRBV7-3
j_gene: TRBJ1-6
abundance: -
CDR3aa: CASSHSFNSPLHF
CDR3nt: TGTGCCAGCAGCCACAGCTTTAATTCACCCCTCCACTTT

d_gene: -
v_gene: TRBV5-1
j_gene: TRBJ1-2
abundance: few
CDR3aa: CASSWGQANYGYTF
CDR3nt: TGCGCCAGCAGCTGGGGGCAGGCGAACTATGGCTACACCTTC

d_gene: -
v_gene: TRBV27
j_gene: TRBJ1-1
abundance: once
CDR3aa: CASSPGQSNTEAFF
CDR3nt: TGTGCCAGCAGTCCAGGACAATCGAACACTGAAGCTTTCTTT

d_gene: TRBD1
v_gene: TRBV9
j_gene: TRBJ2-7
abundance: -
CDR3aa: CASSVETGGSYEQYF
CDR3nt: TGTGCCAGCAGCGTAGAGACAGGGGGCTCCTACGAGCAGTACTTC

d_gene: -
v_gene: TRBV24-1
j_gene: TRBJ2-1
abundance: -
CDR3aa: CATLGGSGGNEQFF
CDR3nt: TGTGCCACCCTCGGCGGTTCCGGGGGCAATGAGCAGTTCTTC

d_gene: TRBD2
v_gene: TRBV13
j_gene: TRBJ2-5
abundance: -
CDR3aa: CASSLFPSGGRETQYF
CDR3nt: TGTGCCAGCAGCTTATTCCCTAGCGGGGGCCGGGAGACCCAGTACTTC

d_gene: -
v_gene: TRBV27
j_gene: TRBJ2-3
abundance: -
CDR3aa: CASSAGGALADTQYF
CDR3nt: TGTGCCAGCAGTGCTGGAGGGGCCCTTGCAGATACGCAGTATTTT

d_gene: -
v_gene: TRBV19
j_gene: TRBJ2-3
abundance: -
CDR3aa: CASTSPGFSTDTQYF
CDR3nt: TGTGCCAGTACTTCCCCAGGGTTCAGCACAGATACGCAGTATTTT

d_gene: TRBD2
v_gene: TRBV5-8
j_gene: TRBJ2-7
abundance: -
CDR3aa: CASSQPGGYEQYF
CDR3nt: TGTGCCAGCTCCCAACCCGGGGGGTACGAGCAGTACTTC

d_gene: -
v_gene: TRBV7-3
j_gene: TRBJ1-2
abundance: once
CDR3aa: CASSLMAGSIGYTF
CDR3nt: TGTGCCAGCAGCTTAATGGCGGGTTCGATTGGCTACACCTTC

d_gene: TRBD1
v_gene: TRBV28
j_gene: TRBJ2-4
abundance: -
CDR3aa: CASSVGTEVKNIQYF
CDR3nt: TGTGCCAGCAGCGTAGGGACAGAAGTGAAAAACATTCAGTACTTC

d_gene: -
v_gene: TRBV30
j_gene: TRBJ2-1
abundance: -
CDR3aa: CAWSRGKGVQFF
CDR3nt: TGTGCCTGGAGTAGAGGGAAAGGCGTGCAGTTCTTC

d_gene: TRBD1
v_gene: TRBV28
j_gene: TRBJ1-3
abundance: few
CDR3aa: CASISGGGLYSGNTIYF
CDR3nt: TGTGCCAGCATCTCAGGAGGGGGCCTCTACTCTGGAAACACCATATATTTT

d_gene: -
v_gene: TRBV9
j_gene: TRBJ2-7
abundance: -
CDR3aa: CASSVGGQPYEQYF
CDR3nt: TGTGCCAGCAGCGTAGGAGGGCAGCCCTACGAGCAGTACTTC

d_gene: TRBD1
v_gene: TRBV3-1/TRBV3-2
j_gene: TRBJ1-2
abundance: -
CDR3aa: CASTNTPGGGSYTF
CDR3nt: TGTGCCAGCACCAATACCCCAGGGGGCGGAAGCTACACCTTC

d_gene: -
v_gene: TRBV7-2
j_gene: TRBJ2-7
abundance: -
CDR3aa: CASSLAGGYEQYF
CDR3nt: TGTGCCAGCAGCTTAGCTGGCGGCTACGAGCAGTACTTC

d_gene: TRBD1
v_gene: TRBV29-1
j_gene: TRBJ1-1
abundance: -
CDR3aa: CSVTRTGGNTEAFF
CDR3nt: TGCAGCGTGACCCGGACAGGGGGGAACACTGAAGCTTTCTTT

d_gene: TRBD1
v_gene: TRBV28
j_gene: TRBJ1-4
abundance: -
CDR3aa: CASSYRGFEKLFF
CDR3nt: TGTGCCAGCAGTTACAGGGGCTTCGAAAAACTGTTTTTT

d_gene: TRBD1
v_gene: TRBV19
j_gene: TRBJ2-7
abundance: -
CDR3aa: CASSLGQGLSYEQYF
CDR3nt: TGTGCCAGTAGTTTGGGACAGGGTCTCTCCTACGAGCAGTACTTC

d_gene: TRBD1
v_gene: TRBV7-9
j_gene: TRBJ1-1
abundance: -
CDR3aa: CASSLLQGQGDTEAFF
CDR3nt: TGTGCCAGCAGCCTCCTACAGGGACAGGGAGACACTGAAGCTTTCTTT

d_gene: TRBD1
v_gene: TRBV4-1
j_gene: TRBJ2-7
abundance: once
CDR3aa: CASGPGTGTNSYEQYF
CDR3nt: TGCGCCAGCGGGCCCGGGACAGGGACAAACTCCTACGAGCAGTACTTC

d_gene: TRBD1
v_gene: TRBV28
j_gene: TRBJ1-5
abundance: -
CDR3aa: CASRPTDTGGHQPQHF
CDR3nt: TGTGCCAGCAGACCGACAGACACAGGGGGGCATCAGCCCCAGCATTTT

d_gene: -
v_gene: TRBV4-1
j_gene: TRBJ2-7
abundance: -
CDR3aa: CASSQDVLNTYEQYF
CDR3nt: TGCGCCAGCAGCCAAGATGTCCTTAATACCTACGAGCAGTACTTC

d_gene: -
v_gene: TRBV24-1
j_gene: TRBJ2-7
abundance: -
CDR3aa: CATSDPTGIDEQYF
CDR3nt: TGTGCCACCAGTGACCCAACAGGGATCGACGAGCAGTACTTC

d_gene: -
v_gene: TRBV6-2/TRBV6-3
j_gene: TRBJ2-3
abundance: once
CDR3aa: CASSWTIGTDTQYF
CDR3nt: TGTGCCAGCAGTTGGACTATAGGCACAGATACGCAGTATTTT